This T cell receptor beta chain appears in the sequencing data of a study of spatial heterogeneity in lung cancer. Study-level information: Across the raw uncorrected reads, a unique TCR and UMI combination was observed, on average, more than ten times.

The length of the CDR3 is 15 residues. A distinct unique molecular identifier was carried by each TCR cDNA molecule. TCRdb passed the 5' RACE reads through MiXCR, listing each CDR3 protein once. The profile shows approximately 40,000 distinct CDR3 sequences, approximately 7% of them singletons. Time point of the sample: sample taken at primary tumor resection. The authors sequenced whole RNA from tumor, nontumor lung or frozen PBMC without sorting. The approximately 70 donors had untreated early-stage non-small cell lung cancer. About this clonotype itself: A much larger clonotype is one base distant, so this may be a read error.

The starting material was PBMCs, obtained at surgery. This TCR came from a female donor with early-stage non-small cell lung cancer. J is TRBJ1-6 and V is TRBV12-3 or TRBV12-4; D gene ambiguous. The CDR3 spells CASSSQGSYNSPPHF. The CDR3 DNA follows: TGTGCCAGCAGTTCCCAAGGCTCCTATAATTCACCCCCCCACTTT.